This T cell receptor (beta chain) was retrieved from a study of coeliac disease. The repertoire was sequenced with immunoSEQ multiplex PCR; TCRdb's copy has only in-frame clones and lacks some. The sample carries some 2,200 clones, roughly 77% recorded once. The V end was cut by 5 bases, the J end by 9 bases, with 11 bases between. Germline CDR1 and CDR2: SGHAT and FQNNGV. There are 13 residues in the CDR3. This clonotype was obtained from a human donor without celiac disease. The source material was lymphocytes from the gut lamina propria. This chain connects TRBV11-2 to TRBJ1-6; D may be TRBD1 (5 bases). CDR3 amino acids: CASSPGETSPLHF. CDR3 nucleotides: TGTGCCAGCAGCCCGGGGGAGACTTCACCCCTCCACTTT.